This T cell receptor beta chain was retrieved from a study of control samples from healthy donors and cancer patients. The CDR3 is 15 residues long. Looked up from germline, CDR1 is MNHEY and CDR2 is SVGAGI. The trim removed 7 bases at V and 4 bases at J, leaving 9 bases unmatched. TCRdb keeps only in-frame clones here, not all; method: immunoSEQ multiplex PCR. The sample shows around 140,000 clones, 89% of them seen only once. The receptor was derived from a man between 45 and 60 years old with head and neck cancer. The rearrangement uses TRBV6-5 and TRBJ1-3; 8 nucleotides align to TRBD1. The source material was PBMCs. CDR3 coding DNA: TGTGCCAGCAAACGACAGGGGCTTCCGGGAAACACCATATATTTT. Residues: CASKRQGLPGNTIYF.